One sample yielded the 11 T cell receptor beta chains listed below, sequenced in a study of early T cells in non-severe SARS-CoV-2 infection. TCRdb ran MiXCR on the 5' RACE reads and lists one entry per CDR3 protein. The repertoire has 75,000 or so distinct CDR3 sequences, approximately 10% of them found once; the top ten carry roughly 6.8%. Material: whole blood. The receptors stem from an adult who was a healthcare worker with PCR-confirmed SARS-CoV-2 infection or an uninfected control (not recorded which).

A few counts support this clonotype. This chain links TRBV21-1 with TRBJ2-5. TRBV21-1 is designated a pseudogene. The CDR3 spans 16 residues. The CDR3 region is CASSKTIDNYQETQYF. The CDR3 nucleotides read TGTGCCAGCAGCAAGACGATCGACAACTACCAAGAGACCCAGTACTTC.

The J gene is TRBJ2-3, the V gene TRBV29-1; D remains unclear. The CDR3 spans 14 residues. The germline V gene encodes CDR1 SQVTM and CDR2 ANQGSEA. With 4 bases removed from V and 6 bases from J, the gap between germline ends came to 17 bases. CDR3 DNA sequence: TGCAGCGTTGGGTCCACACTCAGTCGGGATACGCAGTATTTT. Translating it yields CSVGSTLSRDTQYF.

The chain uses TRBV2 and TRBJ2-5; tentatively, D is TRBD1 or TRBD2 (5 bases each). Trimming removed 7 bases at V and 5 bases at J, with 14 bases between. The CDR3 extends over 13 amino acids. Germline values: CDR1 SNHLY, CDR2 FYNNEI. DNA of the CDR3: TGTGCCAGCAAAAGGGGAGATGGTGAGACCCAGTACTTC. This codes for CASKRGDGETQYF.

Ten or more counts support this clonotype. The chain has TRBV15 and TRBJ2-2, with D unresolved. Trimming removed 4 bases from V and 4 bases from J, with 13 bases in between. The CDR3 length is 15 residues. CDR1 is LNHNV, CDR2 YYDKDF, per germline (reference sequence). CDR3 residues: CATSTGHRSTGELFF. CDR3 bases: TGTGCCACCAGCACAGGTCACCGGAGCACCGGGGAGCTGTTTTTT.

This clonotype was observed a few times. The chain is built from TRBV7-9 and TRBJ1-4; 11 nucleotides line up with TRBD1. Germline CDR1 and CDR2: SEHNR and FQNEAQ (reference sequence). This CDR3 spans 15 amino acids. V shed 6 bases, J shed 7 bases, and the junction held 7 bases outside the gene matches. CDR3 protein: CASSPPGTGGEKLFF. Written as DNA, the CDR3 is TGTGCCAGCAGTCCCCCTGGGACAGGGGGTGAAAAACTGTTTTTT.

In its sample, this clonotype was seen a few times. CDR3: CASSPFQASSGNTIYF. Here the CDR3 DNA reads TGTGCCAGCTCACCCTTCCAGGCAAGCTCTGGAAACACCATATATTTT. The chain links TRBV18 to TRBJ1-3; D is undetermined. This CDR3 has 16 residues. The V gene's germline CDR1 is KGHSH and CDR2 LQKENI. V was trimmed by 3 bases and J by 0 bases, leaving 12 bases between them.

A few counts support this clonotype. V gene TRBV15 combines with J gene TRBJ1-1, with unresolved D. CDR3 size: 15 residues. Germline CDR1 is LNHNV and CDR2 is YYDKDF (reference sequence). Trimming stripped 3 bases from V and 5 bases from J, with 16 bases between. Here the CDR3 DNA reads TGTGCCACCAGCAGGACCACCGGTTATGGGACTGAAGCTTTCTTT. Encoded protein: CATSRTTGYGTEAFF.

This clonotype has at least ten counts. The chain employs TRBV7-2 and TRBJ1-6; D unresolved. The germline V gene has CDR1 SGHTA and CDR2 FQGNSA. With 6 bases removed from V and 10 bases from J, the gap between germline ends came to 10 bases. This CDR3 has 12 residues. The CDR3 region is CASRAEGSPLHF. The CDR3 DNA reads as TGTGCCAGCAGGGCGGAGGGATCACCCCTCCACTTT. Drawing the rest from reference TRBV7-2 and TRBJ1-6, the complete variable domain is GAGVSQSPSNKVTEKGKDVELRCDPISGHTALYWYRQSLGQGLEFLIYFQGNSAPDKSGLPSDRFSAERTGGSVSTLTIQRTQQEDSAVYLCASRAEGSPLHFGNGTRLTVT.

The chain employs TRBV29-1 and TRBJ1-1; D unresolved. V lost 7 bases, J lost 4 bases, and 13 bases lay in between. Germline V gene data show CDR1 as SQVTM and CDR2 as ANQGSEA. The CDR3 extends over 12 amino acids. DNA of the CDR3: TGCAGCGGCCGACACTGGGGCACTGAAGCTTTCTTT. It encodes CSGRHWGTEAFF.

The CDR3 is CAIGGSVGYEQYF. In DNA, the CDR3 is TGTGCCATTGGAGGAAGCGTCGGATACGAGCAGTACTTC. The chain carries TRBV10-3 and TRBJ2-7; D may be TRBD2 (5 bases). Deletions cut 9 bases from V and 4 bases from J, with 16 bases between. Germline V gene lookup returns CDR1 ENHRY and CDR2 SYGVKD. The CDR3 runs 13 residues.

This clonotype showed up just a few times. This rearrangement joins TRBV4-1 to TRBJ2-7; TRBD1 matches 9 bases. There are 15 residues in the CDR3. V lost 6 bases to trimming and J lost 0 bases; unmatched junction nucleotides: 6. Germline values: CDR1 MGHRA, CDR2 YSYEKL. The CDR3 loop is CASSLRQGGSYEQYF. The CDR3 nucleotides read TGCGCCAGCAGTCTTCGACAGGGGGGCTCCTACGAGCAGTACTTC.